One and the same sample provided the 11 T cell receptor beta chains below, sequenced in a study of tumor and adjacent non-tumor tissue in lung cancer. RNA was extracted from bulk tissue without any cell sorting. The library came from three nested PCR rounds adapted from ARM-PCR protocols. TCRdb re-analysed the multiplex PCR reads in MiXCR, keeping a single row per CDR3 protein. The data show some 71,000 distinct CDR3 sequences, 72% seen once. The specimen sequenced was lung tumor tissue. Source of these receptors: a woman between 40 and 50 years old with non-small cell lung cancer.

This clonotype was seen repeatedly, ten times or more. This chain links TRBV20-1 with TRBJ2-1, with D unresolved. Trimming took 4 bases from V and 8 from J, leaving 9 bases between them. The CDR3 consists of 11 residues. Per germline, CDR1 DFQATT and CDR2 SNEGSKA (reference sequence). In DNA form, the CDR3 reads TGCAGTGCTACAGATTTGTATGAGCAGTTCTTC. This codes for CSATDLYEQFF.

In this sample, this clonotype turned up once. At one boundary the junction diverges from the germline segment, which might be a read error. The chain combines TRBV7-9 with TRBJ2-4; possibly TRBD1 or TRBD2 for D (5 bases each). This CDR3 has 15 amino acids. Germline CDR1 reads SEHNR; CDR2 reads FQNEAQ (reference sequence). Here the CDR3 reads CTSSPTGGTKDIQYF. CDR3 bases: TGTACCAGCAGCCCGACCGGTGGGACCAAAGACATTCAGTACTTC.

The chain joins TRBV28 to TRBJ2-2; D not resolved. CDR3 size: 15 residues. Between the trimmed V and J ends, which lost 5 bases and 4 bases, there was a span of 14 bases. Germline CDR1 is MDHEN and CDR2 is SYDVKM. In nucleotides, the CDR3 is TGTGCCAGCAGTCTCCTCCGTTCTCTCACCGGGGAGCTGTTTTTT. It is translated as CASSLLRSLTGELFF. The full variable domain, rest sourced from reference TRBV28 and TRBJ2-2, is DVKVTQSSRYLVKRTGEKVFLECVQDMDHENMFWYRQDPGLGLRLIYFSYDVKMKEKGDIPEGYSVSREKKERFSLILESASTNQTSMYLCASSLLRSLTGELFFGEGSRLTVL.

This clonotype was detected only once. The chain carries TRBV20-1 and TRBJ2-1; TRBD2 agrees at 12 bases. Per the germline V gene, CDR1 is DFQATT and CDR2 is SNEGSKA (reference sequence). The CDR3 consists of 14 residues. V was clipped by 8 bases and J by 11 bases; unmatched bases: 13. The CDR3 loop reads CSTRGTSGLGKQFF. CDR3 in DNA: TGCAGTACGAGGGGGACTAGCGGGTTGGGTAAGCAGTTCTTC.

The chain joins TRBV7-9 to TRBJ2-4, with 10 nucleotides matching TRBD1. The V and J ends lost 9 bases and 4 bases, in that order; junction bases with no gene match: 9. The CDR3 runs 15 residues. From germline, CDR1 is SEHNR and CDR2 FQNEAQ (reference sequence). The CDR3 loop reads CARRDDRGPKNIQYF. The CDR3 region has the DNA TGTGCCAGGAGAGACGACAGGGGGCCGAAAAACATTCAGTACTTC.

V is TRBV11-2 and J is TRBJ2-3; no definite D call. This CDR3 spans 14 amino acids. Trimming cost V 5 bases and J 11 bases, with 20 bases left between them. Per germline, CDR1 SGHAT and CDR2 FQNNGV. CDR3 residues: CASSPLSAAGVQYF. DNA of the CDR3: TGTGCCAGCAGCCCTCTAAGCGCGGCAGGTGTGCAGTATTTT.

As regards this clonotype: The junction and the germline gene differ at one end; a read error may be behind it. The chain carries TRBV12-3 or TRBV12-4 and TRBJ1-2, with 9 nucleotides matching TRBD1. CDR3 length equals 13 residues. The CDR3 DNA follows: TGTGCCAGTACCAAAGGGACAGGGTATGGCCACACCTTC. Residues: CASTKGTGYGHTF.

The chain uses TRBV11-2 and TRBJ2-1; TRBD2 agrees at 9 bases. The CDR3 extends over 18 amino acids. Germline values: CDR1 SGHAT, CDR2 FQNNGV. CDR3 bases: TGTGTCAACCGGGGGTTTAAGGGGACTAGCCCTCTTAGCAATGAGCAGTTCTTC. Translation gives CVNRGFKGTSPLSNEQFF.

Worth noting for this clonotype: A much larger clone lies one base from this, so it may be a read error. This chain joins TRBV5-1 and TRBJ2-7, with 10 bases matching TRBD1. V lost 4 bases, J lost 7 bases, and 5 bases stayed unmatched. The CDR3 length is 13 residues. Germline V gives CDR1 SGHRS, CDR2 YFSETQ. CDR3 DNA: TGCGCCAGCAGCCCTAGGACAGGGGGAGAGCAGTACTTC. This gives the protein CASSPRTGGEQYF.

Remarks on this clonotype: One end of the junction does not line up with germline, which may come from a read error. The chain is built from TRBV6-1 and TRBJ2-5, with 7 bases fitting TRBD2. Per the germline V gene, CDR1 is MNHNS and CDR2 is SASEGT. The CDR3 sequence is 15 residues long. CDR3 coding DNA: TGTGCCATCAGTCTTTCTAGCGGAGGACAAGAGACCCAGTACTTC. Translation: CAISLSSGGQETQYF.

A remark on this clonotype: Possible read error: a much larger clone is one base away. The chain is built from TRBV7-8 and TRBJ2-6; D remains unclear. The CDR3 spans 16 residues. The germline V gene has CDR1 SGHVS and CDR2 FQNEAQ. The CDR3 DNA follows: TGTGCCAGCAGCATACGTTTAGGAACTGGGTCCAACGTCCTGACTTTC. It yields the protein CASSIRLGTGSNVLTF.